This T cell receptor (beta chain) was found in a study of siplizumab effects on memory and regulatory T cells. The study, taken as a whole, reports: Controls showed an average of approximately 27% Treg-derived mappable alloreactive CD4+ clones, while siplizumab showed around 70%. Memory cells seemed less diverse than naive T cells, which also seemed major contributors to the alloresponse. Just a small share of alloreactive clones was traced back to unstimulated subsets.

Method: immunoSEQ multiplex PCR; TCRdb's copy keeps in-frame clones and lacks some. The sample has 92,000 or so clones, around 89% seen once. With regard to this clone: Its specificity is not known.

This TCR came from a human donor in good health. What was sequenced was CD4+ T cells sorted from blood.

CDR3 region: CASSPLTGGVYGYTF. The CDR3 region has the DNA TGTGCCAGCAGTCCTCTCACAGGGGGTGTCTATGGCTACACCTTC. The chain carries TRBV27 and TRBJ1-2; 8 positions agree with TRBD1. The CDR3 is 15 residues long. J was trimmed by 4 bases and V by 5 bases; bases with no gene match: 9. The germline V gene has CDR1 MNHEY and CDR2 SMNVEV (reference sequence).